This T cell receptor (beta chain) appears in the sequencing data of a study of T-cell memory formation after mild COVID-19. Study overall: There were largely donor-specific TCR clusters. General study points: Later expanders leaned CD4+, whereas clones that contracted between day 15 and 85 were balanced CD4/CD8.

5'RACE primed from the constant segment yielded TCR alpha and TCR beta cDNA libraries bearing sample barcodes and UMIs. TCRdb fed the 5' RACE reads into MiXCR, producing one record per CDR3 protein. This table holds fewer than 700,000 distinct CDR3 sequences, over 15% found once. A remark on this clonotype: Its specificity is unknown.

This CDR3 comprises 14 residues. This sequence originates from an adult woman who had mild COVID-19 (a few samples of this study predate the infection). Cell type and time point are not known. The V gene is TRBV21-1, the J gene TRBJ1-2. TRBV21-1 is assigned pseudogene status. The sample comprised PBMCs or a T cell subset sorted from them (not recorded which). The CDR3 protein is CASSAIGGGEGYTF. The CDR3 bases are TGTGCCAGCAGCGCAATTGGGGGAGGGGAAGGCTACACCTTC.